The rows below give T cell receptor beta chains drawn from one sample of a study of blood T cell repertoires in COVID-19. Profiled with immunoSEQ multiplex PCR; TCRdb holds only in-frame clones, not every one. The data show about 27,000 clones, more than 75% seen once. Sequencing was done on a sample of peripheral blood. The source of these receptors is a man aged 45-65 years with active COVID-19. Both conserved end residues are part of each CDR3. A D gene is named only where the DNA matches it firmly. Part of the rows lack a size; the others show once, few, many or a class for expanded clones.

j_call clone_size v_call d_call cdr3_nt cdr3_aa
TRBJ1-2 few TRBV7-2 NA TGTGCCAGCAGCTTAGATCCAGGCTTCTATGGCTACACCTTC CASSLDPGFYGYTF
TRBJ1-3 NA TRBV11-3 NA TGTGCCAGCAGCACGAGGACAGACTCTGGAAACACCATATATTTT CASSTRTDSGNTIYF
TRBJ1-1 NA TRBV7-9 NA TGTGCCAGCAGCTTTGCCAGGGCGGTGAACACTGAAGCTTTCTTT CASSFARAVNTEAFF
TRBJ2-7 NA TRBV6-5 NA TGTGCCAGCAGTTACTCCCGGGGGGCCGAGCAGTACTTC CASSYSRGAEQYF
TRBJ2-2 NA TRBV10-1 NA TGCGCCAGCAGTGAGTTCGGACTGCACACCGGGGAGCTGTTTTTT CASSEFGLHTGELFF
TRBJ2-7 NA TRBV28 TRBD2 TGTGCCAGCAGCCGAACGGGCGGGGGGGCTTACGAGCAGTACTTC CASSRTGGGAYEQYF
TRBJ2-1 NA TRBV6-5 NA TGTGCCAGCAGTTATCACTCCTTCTCCTACAATGAGCAGTTCTTC CASSYHSFSYNEQFF
TRBJ1-2 few TRBV7-2 NA TGTGCCAGCAGCTTGGACAGAACAAGAACCTATGGCTACACCTTC CASSLDRTRTYGYTF
TRBJ2-1 NA TRBV4-1 TRBD2 TGCGCCAGCAGCCACCACATTAGCGGGGGGGCCTCCTACAATGAGCAGTTCTTC CASSHHISGGASYNEQFF
TRBJ1-2 NA TRBV11-2 TRBD1 TGTGCCAGCAGCTTGGGGGGACAGGGCCGTGGCTACACCTTC CASSLGGQGRGYTF
TRBJ1-4 NA TRBV28 NA TGTGCCAGCGGCCTACAGGCAACTAATGAAAAACTGTTTTTT CASGLQATNEKLFF
TRBJ1-2 NA TRBV28 TRBD1 TGTGCCAGCAGTCGGGCGGCGCAGGGGGCGCTTGGCTACACCTTC CASSRAAQGALGYTF
TRBJ2-5 NA TRBV24-1 NA TGTGCCACCAGTGATACGCCCAGACAAGAGACCCAGTACTTC CATSDTPRQETQYF
TRBJ2-1 NA TRBV24-1 TRBD2 TGTGCCACCAGTGCTAGCGGGGGGGGGAATGAGCAGTTCTTC CATSASGGGNEQFF
TRBJ2-2 NA TRBV11-2 TRBD2 TGTGCCAGCAGCTTTAGCGGGAGGGGGGCCGGGGAGCTGTTTTTT CASSFSGRGAGELFF
TRBJ2-7 NA TRBV11-2 TRBD2 TGTGCCAGCAGCTTCGGACTAGCGGGGAGCTACGAGCAGTACTTC CASSFGLAGSYEQYF
TRBJ1-2 NA TRBV6-1 NA TGTGCCAGCAGTGATATGACTCGCTATGGCTACACCTTC CASSDMTRYGYTF
TRBJ2-1 NA TRBV4-1 NA TGCGCCAGCAGCCAGGATTTCGGACTCGAGCAGTTCTTC CASSQDFGLEQFF
TRBJ2-6 NA TRBV24-1 TRBD1 TGTGCCACCAGTGCCCCTAGGGGGCCTGGGGCCAACGTCCTGACTTTC CATSAPRGPGANVLTF
TRBJ1-6 NA TRBV6-5 NA TGTGCCAGGTCGATCCAGGAATATAATTCACCCCTCCACTTT CARSIQEYNSPLHF
TRBJ2-1 NA TRBV29-1 TRBD2 TGCAGCGTTGAGGCCCCGGGAGGGTCCTACAATGAGCAGTTCTTC CSVEAPGGSYNEQFF
TRBJ2-1 NA TRBV19 TRBD2 TGTGCCAGTAGTATCCTAATCGGACTAGCGGATATACCTGAGCAGTTCTTC CASSILIGLADIPEQFF
TRBJ1-1 NA TRBV13 NA TGTGCCAGCAGCGCGACAGTGAACACTGAAGCTTTCTTT CASSATVNTEAFF
TRBJ2-5 NA TRBV7-9 NA TGTGCCAGCAGCACCCGGACAGTTGAAGAGACCCAGTACTTC CASSTRTVEETQYF
TRBJ1-5 NA TRBV6-5 NA TGTGCCAGCAGGAGAGGGGAGGGTCAGCCCCAGCATTTT CASRRGEGQPQHF
TRBJ2-7 few TRBV7-3 TRBD1 TGTGCCAGCAGCCCAACAGGGGGCCGCTACGAGCAGTACTTC CASSPTGGRYEQYF
TRBJ1-1 NA TRBV3-1/TRBV3-2 TRBD1 TGTGCCAGCAGCCAAGAGGGTTGGTACGGGACAGGAGGCACTGAAGCTTTCTTT CASSQEGWYGTGGTEAFF
TRBJ1-5 medium-sized TRBV18 NA TGTGCCAGCCAACAAAGGAATAGGGGTAGCAATCAGCCCCAGCATTTT CASQQRNRGSNQPQHF
TRBJ2-5 NA TRBV3-1/TRBV3-2 NA TGTGCCAGCAGCCTAAGAGCCGGGACATTCCAAGAGACCCAGTACTTC CASSLRAGTFQETQYF
TRBJ2-7 NA TRBV7-9 TRBD1 TGTGCCAGCAGCTTGGGGACAGTCTACGAGCAGTACTTC CASSLGTVYEQYF
TRBJ1-4 NA TRBV7-8 NA TGTGCCAGCAGCTTAGTTGGGAGCCAAGCTAATGAAAAACTGTTTTTT CASSLVGSQANEKLFF
TRBJ2-1 large TRBV5-8 NA TGTGCCAGCAGCTTGGGGTGGGTGACAACCCTCAATGAGCAGTTCTTC CASSLGWVTTLNEQFF
TRBJ2-7 NA TRBV7-8 TRBD1 TGTGCCAGCAGCTTAGAAGGAGGGACAGGGGGCTACGAGCAGTACTTC CASSLEGGTGGYEQYF
TRBJ1-5 NA TRBV24-1 TRBD1 TGTGCCACCAGCCCTTCGGACAGGAGAGATCAGCCCCAGCATTTT CATSPSDRRDQPQHF
TRBJ2-3 NA TRBV27 NA TGTGCCAGCAGTTTAGGCAGGTTCACAGATACGCAGTATTTT CASSLGRFTDTQYF
TRBJ1-2 NA TRBV9 NA TGTGCCAGCAGCGTAGATCGGGGAGACGGCTACACCTTC CASSVDRGDGYTF
TRBJ1-6 NA TRBV27 NA TGTGCCAGCAGTTTATTGTCCGCAGCCCGAGGGAATTCACCCCTCCACTTT CASSLLSAARGNSPLHF
TRBJ1-6 NA TRBV7-9 TRBD1 TGTGCCAGCAGCTTACAAGAGACAGGGGGTTCACCCCTCCACTTT CASSLQETGGSPLHF
TRBJ1-3 NA TRBV7-9 TRBD1 TGTGCCAGCAGCCCACAGGGGGGCGGAAACACCATATATTTT CASSPQGGGNTIYF
TRBJ2-1 NA TRBV2 NA TGTGCCAGCAAAGGGACAAGCTACAATGAGCAGTTCTTC CASKGTSYNEQFF
TRBJ1-4 once TRBV7-8 TRBD1 TGTGCCAGCAGCTCAGCGGGACAGGGTCCTGAAAAACTGTTTTTT CASSSAGQGPEKLFF
TRBJ2-4 NA TRBV15 TRBD1 TGTGCCACCAGCCAACCCCGGGACAGAGGGGCCAAAAACATTCAGTACTTC CATSQPRDRGAKNIQYF
TRBJ2-1 NA TRBV7-6 NA TGTGCCAGCAGCTTAGGTATTTTTAGCGGCAATGAGCAGTTCTTC CASSLGIFSGNEQFF
TRBJ2-7 NA TRBV4-1 NA TGCGCCAGCAGCCCGGGGGTTGTGCAGTACTTC CASSPGVVQYF
TRBJ2-3 NA TRBV2 TRBD2 TGTGCCAGCAGCACCTTAGCGGGAGTTGGCACAGATACGCAGTATTTT CASSTLAGVGTDTQYF
TRBJ2-1 NA TRBV3-1/TRBV3-2 TRBD2 TGTGCCAGCAGCCGGGAGGGATACAATGAGCAGTTCTTC CASSREGYNEQFF
TRBJ2-6 NA TRBV6-5 NA TGTGCCAGCAGCCTGCGAGGAGGTGGGGCCAACGTCCTGACTTTC CASSLRGGGANVLTF
TRBJ1-2 NA TRBV11-2 NA TGTGCCAGCAGCTTAGAATCGTACTTTGGCTACACCTTC CASSLESYFGYTF
TRBJ1-1 NA TRBV6-5 NA TGTGCCAGCAGTCCAGACGACAGGAGGAACACTGAAGCTTTCTTT CASSPDDRRNTEAFF
TRBJ2-1 NA TRBV18 TRBD2 TGTGCCAGCTCAGCGACTAGCGGGAGGACCAATGAGCAGTTCTTC CASSATSGRTNEQFF
TRBJ2-5 NA TRBV21-1 NA TGTGCCAGCAGCAAAGCGCACAGGGGGATCGTAGAGACCCAGTACTTC CASSKAHRGIVETQYF
TRBJ2-5 NA TRBV14 NA TGTGCCAGCAGCCAGGACACTACGGTCGAGACCCAGTACTTC CASSQDTTVETQYF
TRBJ1-1 NA TRBV28 TRBD1 TGTGCCAGCAGCTCCACCGGGACAGGGGAAACTGAAGCTTTCTTT CASSSTGTGETEAFF
TRBJ2-4 NA TRBV19 NA TGTGCCAGTAGTATGGAGGGCGAAAACCTCCAAAACATTCAGTACTTC CASSMEGENLQNIQYF
TRBJ1-5 NA TRBV30 NA TGTGCCTGGAGTGTCTGGGGTAAGCGGGATCAGCCCCAGCATTTT CAWSVWGKRDQPQHF
TRBJ1-2 NA TRBV3-1/TRBV3-2 TRBD1 TGTGCCAGCAGCCAAAGGGCGGGACAGGGGATTGGTGGCTACACCTTC CASSQRAGQGIGGYTF
TRBJ2-3 once TRBV11-2 TRBD2 TGTGCCAGCAGCTCTTCCTCCGGGACTAGCGGGGCTCGCACAGATACGCAGTATTTT CASSSSSGTSGARTDTQYF
TRBJ2-2 NA TRBV27 TRBD1 TGTGCCAGCACTATGACAGGGAATCTCGGGGAGCTGTTTTTT CASTMTGNLGELFF
TRBJ2-7 NA TRBV19 NA TGTGCCAGTAGTGGCCCCGCCGACGAGCAGTACTTC CASSGPADEQYF